Described below is a single T cell receptor (beta chain) sequence and its context. The missing conserved phenylalanine or tryptophan at the end of this CDR3 makes a read error likely. The limits of the CDR3 on the DNA are not certain, so only TCRdb's listed CDR3 is given. Each CDR3 protein gets one entry after TCRdb re-called the PCR reads with MiXCR. The sample holds more than 10,000 distinct CDR3 sequences, 50% to 55% seen once. These data belong to a study of tumor-infiltrating lymphocytes in oesophageal squamous cell carcinoma. The germline V gene has CDR1 SGHTA and CDR2 FQGNSA. The CDR3 contains 17 residues when both ends are counted.

The chain employs TRBV7-2 and TRBJ2-3; the D call in the table, TRBD1, was not verified against the DNA. The sample consisted of esophageal tumor tissue. The source is a female donor with esophageal squamous cell carcinoma. The CDR3 region is CASSLRTGRNDEQFFGP.